What follows are 19 T cell receptor beta chains derived from one specimen sequenced in a study of T cell responses to AZD1222 COVID-19 vaccine. Profiled with immunoSEQ multiplex PCR; TCRdb holds only in-frame clones, not every one. This table has 80,000 to 90,000 clones, around nine tenths appearing once. The sequencing here drew on peripheral blood, taken on day 0 of MenACWY control vaccination. The receptors derive from an adult in good health.

The V and J genes are TRBV29-1 and TRBJ2-1; the match to TRBD1 covers 9 bases. J gave up 7 bases and V 7 bases, and 11 bases lay outside the gene matches. The CDR3 is made up of 14 amino acids. Germline CDR1 SQVTM, CDR2 ANQGSEA. CDR3 coding DNA: TGCAGCGCCAAGACCGGGACAGGGTGGAATGAGCAGTTCTTC. Protein sequence: CSAKTGTGWNEQFF.

This chain's CDR3 is CAISESRGGNTEAFF. DNA for the CDR3: TGTGCCATCAGTGAGTCGCGGGGGGGAAACACTGAAGCTTTCTTT. The chain recombines TRBV10-3 with TRBJ1-1, with D possibly being TRBD1 (5 bases). The CDR3 sequence is 15 residues long. V lost 0 bases, J lost 2 bases, and 10 bases lay in between. Germline assignment: CDR1 ENHRY and CDR2 SYGVKD.

The chain uses TRBV5-4 and TRBJ1-1; weak D call: TRBD1 (6 bases). Germline V gene lookup returns CDR1 SGHNT and CDR2 YYREEE (reference sequence). CDR3 size: 14 residues. The V end was cut by 10 bases, the J end by 4 bases, with 20 bases between. The CDR3 DNA reads as TGTGCCGGAGGGACTAAGGGAGGGGGCACTGAAGCTTTCTTT. Encoded protein: CAGGTKGGGTEAFF.

The rearrangement joins TRBV5-4 to TRBJ2-2; 11 bases line up with TRBD2. J gave up 5 bases and V 2 bases, and 14 bases lay outside the gene matches. Germline assignment: CDR1 SGHNT and CDR2 YYREEE (reference sequence). The CDR3 length is 19 residues. The CDR3 bases are TGTGCCAGCAGCTTAGGGGGGACTAGCGGCGTGGTGGTGACCGGGGAGCTGTTTTTT. Translation gives CASSLGGTSGVVVTGELFF.

This clone was seen a handful of times. The V and J genes are TRBV7-9 and TRBJ1-5; 7 bases are a match to TRBD1. Germline V gene sequence: CDR1 SEHNR, CDR2 FQNEAQ (reference sequence). V dropped 3 bases and J dropped 2; count of bases not matched to a gene: 10. This CDR3 spans 17 amino acids. The CDR3 DNA follows: TGTGCCAGCAGCTTGCGATCATCCGGGACAGGCAATCAGCCCCAGCATTTT. Its translation is CASSLRSSGTGNQPQHF.

The rearrangement links TRBV4-3 to TRBJ2-1; 10 nucleotides line up with TRBD1. V shed 1 base, J shed 8 bases, and the junction held 8 bases outside the gene matches. Germline CDR1 reads LGHNA; CDR2 reads YSLEER. The length of the CDR3 is 16 residues. CDR3 region: CASSQALGTGVHEQFF. The DNA of the CDR3 is TGCGCCAGCAGCCAAGCCTTAGGGACAGGGGTCCATGAGCAGTTCTTC.

This rearrangement joins TRBV2 to TRBJ1-5, with 7 bases aligning to TRBD1. V shed 7 bases and J 7 bases; nucleotides not matched to a gene: 7. The CDR3 length is 13 residues. Germline CDR1 reads SNHLY; CDR2 reads FYNNEI. CDR3 in amino acids: CASTGQGGQPQHF. The CDR3 nucleotides read TGTGCCAGCACGGGGCAGGGGGGACAGCCCCAGCATTTT.

The V gene is TRBV10-3, the J gene TRBJ2-7, with TRBD1 identical over 9 bases. Germline lookup yields CDR1 ENHRY and CDR2 SYGVKD. V lost 7 bases to trimming and J lost 4 bases; unmatched junction nucleotides: 8. This CDR3 contains 14 residues. CDR3 protein: CAIKQSGTGYEQYF. The CDR3 nucleotides read TGTGCCATCAAGCAATCCGGGACAGGGTACGAGCAGTACTTC.

The V and J genes are TRBV6-5 and TRBJ2-2, with D possibly matching TRBD2 (6 bases). Trimming stripped 5 bases from V and 3 bases from J, with 13 bases between. CDR3 length equals 15 residues. Germline V gene lookup returns CDR1 MNHEY and CDR2 SVGAGI. Written as DNA, the CDR3 is TGTGCCAGCAGTCCTCTAGCGTCACACACCGGGGAGCTGTTTTTT. Amino acids: CASSPLASHTGELFF.

This rearrangement joins TRBV27 to TRBJ2-7, with TRBD1 matching over 8 bases. The CDR3 loop spans 16 amino acids. CDR1 is MNHEY, CDR2 SMNVEV, per germline (reference sequence). The trim removed 6 bases at V and 6 bases at J, leaving 16 bases unmatched. This chain's CDR3 is CASRQPGTGGVGEQYF. The CDR3 nucleotides are TGTGCCAGCAGACAACCCGGGACAGGTGGCGTCGGCGAGCAGTACTTC.

This chain uses TRBV5-4 with TRBJ1-1; D unresolved. Germline V gene lookup returns CDR1 SGHNT and CDR2 YYREEE (reference sequence). The CDR3 covers 12 residues. The V gene lost 5 bases and the J gene lost 4 bases, with 9 bases spanning the gap. This CDR3 reads CASSHWSTEAFF. The CDR3 bases are TGTGCCAGCAGTCACTGGTCCACTGAAGCTTTCTTT.

The gene calls are TRBV19 and TRBJ1-2; TRBD1 matches 11 bases. J lost 8 bases, V lost 7 bases, and 6 bases had no gene match. This CDR3 has 13 residues. CDR1 is LNHDA and CDR2 is SQIVND in the germline V gene (reference sequence). The CDR3 DNA is TGTGCCAGTAATCGGGACAGGGGGTTCGGCTACACCTTC. The encoded protein is CASNRDRGFGYTF.

The chain combines TRBV30 with TRBJ2-6, with D possibly called TRBD1 or TRBD2 (6 bases each). V shed 5 bases and J shed 0 bases, with 8 bases lying between them. The CDR3 runs to 14 residues. The germline gives CDR1 GTSNPN, CDR2 SVGIG (reference sequence). The CDR3 sequence: CAWRGLSGANVLTF. The CDR3 DNA reads as TGTGCCTGGCGGGGGCTCTCTGGGGCCAACGTCCTGACTTTC.

The V gene is TRBV10-1, the J gene TRBJ1-1; 8 nucleotides line up with TRBD1. Trimming removed 6 bases from V and 5 bases from J; junction bases left unmatched: 17. Germline CDR1 and CDR2: WNHNN and SYGVQD (reference sequence). This CDR3 region has 17 residues. CDR3 region: CASREPGGGRWWTEAFF. DNA for the CDR3: TGCGCCAGCAGAGAACCAGGGGGCGGTCGGTGGTGGACTGAAGCTTTCTTT.

The chain joins TRBV5-1 to TRBJ1-6; 8 nucleotides align to TRBD1. Losses at the gene ends were 4 bases for V and 8 bases for J; bases not matched to a gene: 2. Germline V gene data show CDR1 as SGHRS and CDR2 as YFSETQ. This CDR3 region has 13 residues. The CDR3 nucleotides read TGCGCCAGCAGCGGGACAGGTGATTCACCCCTCCACTTT. Encoded protein: CASSGTGDSPLHF. The whole variable domain, remainder taken from reference TRBV5-1 and TRBJ1-6, is KAGVTQTPRYLIKTRGQQVTLSCSPISGHRSVSWYQQTPGQGLQFLFEYFSETQRNKGNFPGRFSGRQFSNSRSEMNVSTLELGDSALYLCASSGTGDSPLHFGNGTRLTVT.

This clone was seen once. The J gene is TRBJ1-1, the V gene TRBV12-3 or TRBV12-4; D may be TRBD1 (5 bases). The CDR3 is 13 amino acids. Trimming stripped 5 bases from V and 10 bases from J, with 17 bases between. CDR3: CASSAALGVRAFF. Written as DNA, the CDR3 is TGTGCCAGCAGTGCCGCCTTGGGGGTGAGAGCTTTCTTT.

The CDR3 sequence: CASSRLVTDTQYF. DNA of the CDR3: TGTGCCAGCAGTCGACTAGTAACAGATACGCAGTATTTT. The J gene is TRBJ2-3, the V gene TRBV7-3, with D perhaps matching TRBD2 (6 bases). The CDR3 runs to 13 residues. CDR1 and CDR2 (germline): SGHTA, FQGTGA. Trimming pared 6 bases from V and 3 bases from J, leaving 10 bases between. The full variable domain, completed using reference TRBV7-3 and TRBJ2-3, is GAGVSQTPSNKVTEKGKYVELRCDPISGHTALYWYRQSLGQGPEFLIYFQGTGAADDSGLPNDRFFAVRPEGSVSTLKIQRTERGDSAVYLCASSRLVTDTQYFGPGTRLTVL.

The genes are TRBV28 and TRBJ2-4; D unresolved. CDR1 and CDR2 from the germline V gene are MDHEN and SYDVKM. This CDR3 spans 16 amino acids. Trimming pared 2 bases from V and 0 bases from J, leaving 11 bases between. CDR3 DNA sequence: TGTGCCAGCAGTTTAGTCGGGCAAATAGCCAAAAACATTCAGTACTTC. Its protein is CASSLVGQIAKNIQYF.

The chain recombines TRBV21-1 with TRBJ1-2; TRBD1 was called by the table and not checked on the DNA. TRBV21-1 is given as a pseudogene. The CDR3 has 12 residues. CDR3 nucleotide sequence: TGTGCCAGCAGCATTACAGGTTATGGCTACACCTTC. It yields the protein CASSITGYGYTF.